These 6 T cell receptor beta chains came from one sample sequenced in a study of cytomegalovirus exposure and HLA in healthy donors. The PCR had 60 Vbeta and 13 Jbeta primers. Assay: immunoSEQ multiplex PCR; the TCRdb copy retains only in-frame clones and omits some. This sample has about 200,000 clones; around 70% occur once, and the top ten carry 2.5% to 3%. The sequencing input was PBMCs. The receptors here all came from a middle-aged man in good health and CMV-seropositive.

In its sample, this clone was seen a few times. V and J are TRBV9 and TRBJ1-1; 9 positions agree with TRBD1. Germline V gene lookup returns CDR1 SGDLS and CDR2 YYNGEE. V was clipped by 3 bases and J by 4 bases; unmatched bases: 10. This CDR3 comprises 16 residues. DNA of the CDR3: TGTGCCAGCAGCGCCGCACAGGGGGCAGTGGGCACTGAAGCTTTCTTT. It encodes CASSAAQGAVGTEAFF.

This clone was seen a handful of times. This sequence joins TRBV4-3 and TRBJ1-5; a weak D match, TRBD1 (5 bases). The CDR3 is 15 residues long. Trimming cost V 0 bases and J 5 bases, with 11 bases left between them. CDR1 is LGHNA and CDR2 is YSLEER in the germline V gene. In DNA form, the CDR3 reads TGCGCCAGCAGCCAAGAGGGGGGGGGAGATCAGCCCCAGCATTTT. Protein sequence: CASSQEGGGDQPQHF.

This clone was observed a single time. The chain carries TRBV18 and TRBJ1-2; 7 bases map to TRBD1. The trim removed 3 bases at V and 4 bases at J, leaving 5 bases unmatched. Germline V gene data show CDR1 as KGHSH and CDR2 as LQKENI. CDR3 length equals 14 residues. This CDR3 reads CASSPPTGTYGYTF. The CDR3 nucleotides read TGTGCCAGCTCACCCCCGACAGGGACCTATGGCTACACCTTC.

The genes are TRBV10-2 and TRBJ1-3, with 11 bases matching TRBD1. Germline CDR1 and CDR2: WSHSY and SAAADI. The CDR3 sequence is 14 residues long. Unmatched junction bases numbered 3, after V lost 3 bases and J lost 8 bases. The CDR3 DNA follows: TGCGCCAGCAGTGACCCGGGACAGGGGGACACCATATATTTT. This encodes CASSDPGQGDTIYF.

The chain couples TRBV29-1 to TRBJ2-5, with unresolved D. The CDR3 is 12 amino acids. The germline V gene has CDR1 SQVTM and CDR2 ANQGSEA. Between the trimmed V and J ends, which lost 4 bases and 5 bases, there was a span of 11 bases. The CDR3 loop reads CSVAELVETQYF. CDR3 nucleotides: TGCAGCGTTGCCGAGCTAGTGGAGACCCAGTACTTC. Full variable domain (rest looked up from reference TRBV29-1 and TRBJ2-5): SAVISQKPSRDICQRGTSLTIQCQVDSQVTMMFWYRQQPGQSLTLIATANQGSEATYESGFVIDKFPISRPNLTFSTLTVSNMSPEDSSIYLCSVAELVETQYFGPGTRLLVL.

This clone has just a few counts. J is TRBJ1-1 and V is TRBV5-6; 7 bases align to TRBD1. The CDR3 is 15 residues long. In germline, CDR1 is SGHDT, CDR2 YYEEEE. J was trimmed by 11 bases and V by 3 bases; bases with no gene match: 16. CDR3 sequence (DNA): TGTGCCAGCAGCTCCTGGGACAGCGGGTTAGTGGTGGCTTTCTTT. This translates into CASSSWDSGLVVAFF.